Below, 21 T cell receptor beta chains from the same sample are listed, as sequenced in a study of blood T cells in healthy people across ages. Combining a sample-barcoded 5' primer with a J-beta primer mix, a second PCR ran for about 6 to 11 cycles. TCRdb reanalysed the 5' RACE reads using MiXCR and keeps one entry per CDR3 protein. The data contain hundreds of thousands of distinct CDR3 sequences, around 25% of them singletons. These same data were also listed under a study on T cells of mothers and their children.

The sequencing input was blood. These receptors were obtained from a boy aged 10-17 years in good health.

The rearrangement uses TRBV20-1 and TRBJ2-7, with 9 nucleotides matching TRBD2. Trimming cost V 3 bases and J 4 bases; bases outside gene matches: 7. Germline V gene data show CDR1 as DFQATT and CDR2 as SNEGSKA (reference sequence). The CDR3 totals 14 residues. The CDR3 loop reads CSASFAGGMYEQYF. CDR3 coding DNA: TGCAGTGCTAGTTTTGCGGGAGGGATGTACGAGCAGTACTTC.

The V and J genes are TRBV10-3 and TRBJ1-1; the D is unclear. Deletions cut 7 bases from V and 0 bases from J, with 9 bases between. Germline-derived CDR1 and CDR2 are ENHRY and SYGVKD. This CDR3 spans 13 amino acids. CDR3 DNA sequence: TGTGCCATCATGGGCAGAATGAACACTGAAGCTTTCTTT. Translation gives CAIMGRMNTEAFF.

This clonotype was observed a few times. The chain employs TRBV6-6 and TRBJ1-6; D unclear. This CDR3 comprises 13 residues. Germline V lookup: CDR1 MNHNY, CDR2 SVGAGI (reference sequence). V gave up 8 bases and J gave up 7 bases, with 12 bases separating them. CDR3 amino acids: CASCAAGNSPLHF. As DNA, the CDR3 is TGTGCCAGCTGCGCGGCTGGGAATTCACCCCTCCACTTT.

The rearrangement links TRBV7-2 to TRBJ2-7; 7 bases map to TRBD1. Trimming removed 2 bases from V and 4 bases from J; junction bases left unmatched: 5. The CDR3 totals 14 residues. CDR1 and CDR2 (germline): SGHTA, FQGNSA. CDR3 amino acids: CASSLNRGPYEQYF. The CDR3, as DNA: TGTGCCAGCAGCTTAAATAGGGGGCCTTACGAGCAGTACTTC.

This clonotype was seen a handful of times. V gene TRBV25-1 combines with J gene TRBJ2-7; TRBD2 might be the D (6 bases). V dropped 6 bases and J dropped 7 bases, with 13 bases sitting between them. The CDR3 totals 12 residues. Per the germline V gene, CDR1 is MGHDK and CDR2 is SYGVNS. The chain's CDR3 is CASREAGIEQYF. DNA of the CDR3: TGTGCCAGCAGAGAGGCGGGGATTGAGCAGTACTTC.

This clonotype was detected once. The chain has TRBV6-5 and TRBJ2-7; D not resolved. The CDR3 has 13 residues. The germline V gene encodes CDR1 MNHEY and CDR2 SVGAGI. The V end lost 8 bases, the J end lost 3 bases, and 14 bases lay between the germline ends. The CDR3 DNA reads TGTGCCAGCCGGAGCACCGACCGCTACGAGCAGTACTTC. It translates to CASRSTDRYEQYF.

This clonotype has just a few counts. The chain joins TRBV29-1 to TRBJ2-7; D may correspond to TRBD1 or TRBD2 (6 bases each). The CDR3 spans 12 residues. Germline CDR1 reads SQVTM; CDR2 reads ANQGSEA. Trimming cost V 4 bases and J 7 bases, with 14 bases left between them. The CDR3 DNA reads as TGCAGCGTTGCGGGGGCCGGGGGAGAGCAGTACTTC. Encoded protein: CSVAGAGGEQYF.

This clonotype was found a few times. This chain links TRBV7-8 with TRBJ1-3, with D possibly TRBD1 on 5 matching bases. Trimming removed 5 bases from V and 4 bases from J, with 18 bases in between. Germline CDR1 reads SGHVS; CDR2 reads FQNEAQ. The CDR3 covers 16 residues. The CDR3 coding sequence is TGTGCCAGCAGCCCCCATCAGGCAGGGCCGGGAAACACCATATATTTT. Its translation is CASSPHQAGPGNTIYF.

The J gene is TRBJ2-3, the V gene TRBV6-2 or TRBV6-3; the match to TRBD2 covers 10 bases. The V gene end was trimmed by 7 bases and the J gene end by 2 bases; junction bases not matched to a gene: 3. CDR1 MNHEY and CDR2 SVGEGT come from the germline V gene. The CDR3 loop spans 14 amino acids. CDR3 sequence: CASIAGGYTDTQYF. The CDR3 DNA sequence: TGTGCCAGCATAGCGGGGGGATACACAGATACGCAGTATTTT.

In this sample, this clonotype turned up once. This rearrangement joins TRBV12-3 or TRBV12-4 to TRBJ2-3; D is undetermined. CDR3 length: 13 amino acids. The V gene lost 5 bases and the J gene lost 5 bases, with 11 bases spanning the gap. CDR3 sequence reads: CASSPRLIDTQYF. The CDR3 bases are TGTGCCAGCAGTCCCCGCCTTATAGATACGCAGTATTTT.

The sample holds a few counts of this clonotype. This sequence joins TRBV20-1 and TRBJ2-5; TRBD2 matches at 15 bases. CDR1 is DFQATT, CDR2 SNEGSKA, per germline (reference sequence). CDR3 length: 17 residues. With V trimmed by 4 bases and J by 2 bases, 8 bases remained unmatched. The CDR3 bases are TGCAGTGCTACCAAAGGACTAGCGGGAGGGATACAAGAGACCCAGTACTTC. Translation: CSATKGLAGGIQETQYF.

CDR3 sequence: CASSYTETTTGMKNGYTF. The DNA of the CDR3 is TGTGCCAGCAGTTACACGGAAACGACGACAGGGATGAAGAATGGCTACACCTTC. The chain couples TRBV12-3 or TRBV12-4 to TRBJ1-2, with TRBD1 matching over 7 bases. There are 18 residues in the CDR3. Trimming removed 4 bases from V and 6 bases from J; junction bases left unmatched: 20.

The chain carries TRBV29-1 and TRBJ2-1; 11 positions agree with TRBD2. The CDR3 consists of 17 residues. J gave up 4 bases and V 4 bases, and 12 bases lay outside the gene matches. Per germline, CDR1 SQVTM and CDR2 ANQGSEA. In DNA, the CDR3 is TGCAGCGTTGTGGGTCCGGAGACTAGCGGGAATTACAATGAGCAGTTCTTC. Its translation is CSVVGPETSGNYNEQFF.

V and J are TRBV7-2 and TRBJ1-3; D possibly corresponds to TRBD1 (5 bases). Germline V gives CDR1 SGHTA, CDR2 FQGNSA. CDR3 length: 15 amino acids. Trimming cost V 6 bases and J 2 bases, with 14 bases left between them. The CDR3 region is CASRAPGGTGNTIYF. The CDR3 nucleotides are TGTGCCAGCAGAGCCCCCGGGGGTACTGGAAACACCATATATTTT.

This sequence joins TRBV15 and TRBJ2-5; no clear D. V was shortened by 0 bases and J by 2 bases, with 7 bases between the two germline ends. The germline CDR1 and CDR2 sequences are LNHNV and YYDKDF (reference sequence). This CDR3 is 14 amino acids long. The CDR3 protein is CATSRDRGQETQYF. CDR3 coding DNA: TGTGCCACCAGCAGAGATCGTGGGCAAGAGACCCAGTACTTC.

As regards this clonotype: This likely comes from a read error, as the CDR3 has no conserved phenylalanine or tryptophan at its end. This rearrangement joins TRBV4-3 to TRBJ2-5; TRBD1 agrees at 8 bases. The J call is doubtful: the DNA matches TRBJ2-1 better. The V gene's germline CDR1 is LGHNA and CDR2 YSLEER. The CDR3 is made up of 16 amino acids. The CDR3 reads CASSQDSTGGSNEQFL. In nucleotides, the CDR3 is TGCGCCAGCAGCCAAGATAGTACAGGGGGGAGCAATGAGCAGTTCCTC.

This clonotype was seen only once. This chain uses TRBV19 with TRBJ2-6; 7 positions match TRBD1. Trimming at V came to 6 bases and at J to 0 bases, leaving 5 bases not matched to a gene. Looked up from germline, CDR1 is LNHDA and CDR2 is SQIVND (reference sequence). The CDR3 contains 16 residues. In DNA form, the CDR3 reads TGTGCCAGTAGGAGACAGGGTGGCTCTGGGGCCAACGTCCTGACTTTC. It yields the protein CASRRQGGSGANVLTF.

V and J are TRBV5-1 and TRBJ1-1; D possibly corresponds to TRBD1 (6 bases). CDR1 is SGHRS, CDR2 YFSETQ, per germline. V was cut by 0 bases and J by 7 bases, with 13 bases left in between. CDR3 size: 14 residues. CDR3 protein: CASSLDPGAYEAFF. In DNA form, the CDR3 reads TGCGCCAGCAGCTTGGATCCGGGGGCGTATGAAGCTTTCTTT.

This clonotype was seen more than once but under ten times. An end of the junction differs from the germline gene, which may be a read error. The chain uses TRBV7-8 and TRBJ2-5; no clear D. Germline assignment: CDR1 SGHVS and CDR2 FQNEAQ. This CDR3 has 16 amino acids. The CDR3 DNA reads TGTGCCAGCAGCTTAGCGCGTGGCGGATCCTACAATGAGCAGCTCTTC. Encoded protein: CASSLARGGSYNEQLF.

A remark on this clonotype: The junction departs from the called germline gene at one end, perhaps through a read error. The CDR3, as DNA: TGCAGTGCTAGGAGGGGGCTGGACACTGAAGCTTTGTTT. This gives the protein CSARRGLDTEALF. The rearrangement joins TRBV20-1 to TRBJ1-1; 7 nucleotides agree with TRBD1. CDR1 is DFQATT and CDR2 is SNEGSKA in the germline V gene (reference sequence). CDR3 size: 13 residues.

This chain links TRBV29-1 with TRBJ2-7, with TRBD1 as a possible D gene (5 bases). Trimming took off 4 bases at V and 5 bases at J, with 12 bases between the two ends. This CDR3 region has 12 residues. Germline V gene sequence: CDR1 SQVTM, CDR2 ANQGSEA. CDR3 sequence: CSVVKGNHEQYF. The CDR3 bases are TGCAGCGTTGTTAAGGGGAACCACGAGCAGTACTTC.